Described below is a single TCR beta chain sequence and its context. The CDR3 runs to 15 residues. Trimming pared 2 bases from V and 5 bases from J, leaving 15 bases between. Germline V gene sequence: CDR1 MNHEY, CDR2 SVGAGI. PCR amplification relied on 60 Vbeta primers (plus 13 Jbeta primers). TCRdb's copy holds only in-frame clones and misses some; the assay was immunoSEQ multiplex PCR. The repertoire has about 130,000 clones, about three quarters of them found once; the top ten carry less than 2%. The data belong to a study of cytomegalovirus exposure and HLA in healthy donors. In the study overall: Earlier sequencing of about 179 million T cells yielded fewer than 140 million unique TCR beta sequences.

This rearrangement joins TRBV6-5 to TRBJ1-1; weak D call: TRBD1 (6 bases). Sequences were obtained from PBMCs. The clonotype comes from a female donor in good health and CMV-seropositive. The CDR3, as DNA: TGTGCCAGCAGTTACCTCAGGGAGGGGGGTACTGAAGCTTTCTTT. Translated, it gives CASSYLREGGTEAFF.